This T cell receptor (beta chain) was sequenced for a study of cytomegalovirus exposure and HLA in healthy donors (TCRdb year 2017). Concerning the study at large: According to an earlier analysis of a few hundred of the donors, about 179 million T cells yielded over 100 million unique TCR beta sequences and around 280 Gb of sequence data. Rather than using new phenotypic data, the later analysis identified candidate immune exposures from TCR beta sequences and from how often those sequences occurred across donors. An earlier analysis of about 600 of the donors used high-throughput TCR beta sequencing to judge whether each TCR beta V gene segment behaved as functional or pseudogenic. Typing coverage differed by locus: A, B, C, DRB1 and DQB1 were typed in roughly 620-640 donors, DQA1 in about 560, DPA1 in over 600, and DPB1 in approximately 450. Of the 350 to 450 genotyped donors, approximately 80% fell in the genetic ancestry cluster associated with self-reported Caucasian donors. A separate validation cohort of approximately 120 different subjects was used in addition to the 666-subject first cohort. Among 300 to 450 genotyped donors of the cohort, an average of roughly 240,000 unique TCR beta nucleotide sequences were sequenced per donor, 15% to 20% of them non-productive. To study patterns of TCR occurrence, a later analysis re-analyzed previously published TCR beta repertoires from more than 550 donors and added high-resolution HLA genotyping. A later genetic analysis took genome-wide SNP genotypes for about 55% of the roughly 700 donors and used that subset as a discovery cohort. HLA typing covered class I and class II loci at four-digit resolution. Using immunosequencing, the study profiled T cell repertoires from fewer than 700 subjects and related those repertoires to cytomegalovirus serostatus. An early release that covered approximately 600 HLA-typed donors contained approximately 290 gigabases of sequencing data and around 80 million unique TCR sequences. To predict cytomegalovirus infection status, the study brought together high-throughput TCR immunosequencing, statistical association of individual TCRs with disease status, and machine learning. The study aimed to test whether cataloging public T cell receptors could reveal signatures of past pathogen exposure. All discovery cohort repertoires had been generated on a single sequencing platform. Several DR-DQ haplotypes were handled as single units for association and clustering because linkage in the cohort was strong. Alongside the repertoire data, information on donor age, sex, ethnicity and CMV serostatus was compiled. Results the study describes overall, beyond this receptor: A total of roughly 160 TCR beta chains were listed by the study as associated with cytomegalovirus. According to a later genetic analysis, donors in an Asian-associated ancestry cluster had fewer N-insertions in productive TCRs than the approximately 630-donor mean. It was suggested by the authors that the approach could potentially be generalized to other disease states and immunological phenotypes. A later analysis associated 17,000 or so TCR beta sequences with specific HLA alleles at a false discovery rate of 0.05. In a later genetic analysis, a missense DCLRE1C variant was associated with V-gene and J-gene trimming of TCR beta chains, and the association was replicated in an independent cohort. An earlier analysis of 587 of the donors showed that most TCR beta V segments appeared in productive rearrangements either about 87% or about 30% of the time, which broadly matched IMGT annotations. Because HLA typing was missing for some donors at each locus, association tests included only the typed subset. In a later analysis, most CMV-associated TCR beta chains were found to appear HLA-restricted, with HLA associations seemingly driven largely by CMV exposure. Most TCR sequences were seen in very few donors, while some public TCRs were found in many individuals. In a later analysis, HLA-associated TCR beta chains were found to be more clonally expanded and to have lower generation probabilities than equally common non-associated chains. Several of the top co-occurrence clusters appeared to be linked to parvovirus B19, influenza, CMV and Epstein-Barr virus, according to a later analysis. Linkage disequilibrium might explain the correlated functional status among segregating V segments, but an unknown experimental factor could not be excluded. Because counts were too low, roughly 17 rarely observed V segments, including chromosome 9 orphons, were left out of the earlier analysis of about 620 of the donors. CMV serostatus was the only immune exposure information available for the cohort. A group of highly shared sequence variants was considered likely to be a technical artifact of the sequencing pipeline. A few of the identified cytomegalovirus-associated TCR beta chains were confirmed in vitro to be specific for cytomegalovirus antigens. When HLA alleles, especially DR and DQ, strongly co-occurred, TCR associations were difficult to assign to individual alleles. According to a later analysis, TCR association rates differed among HLA loci, with DRB1 alleles showing the most associated TCRs and HLA-C alleles showing the fewest. Sequencing depth was assumed to be roughly uniform across donors in the presence/absence analyses, though that assumption may not hold. Only TCR beta chains were sequenced in this cohort, and the absence of alpha or paired-chain data limited detectable features. A further reported finding was that TCR beta sequences accurately predicted the HLA-A and HLA-B alleles for most subjects in the first cohort. Some IMGT-functional V segments, including TRBV6-2 and TRBV6-3, could not be distinguished by the 87-base-pair reads and were therefore excluded. The classifier was reported to diagnose cytomegalovirus status with high specificity and sensitivity in both the original and validation cohorts.

Library generation was performed with the immunoSEQ multiplex PCR assay. A mixture of 60 forward primers for TCR Vbeta segments and 13 reverse primers for TCR Jbeta segments was used in the multiplex PCR. The CDR3 region of rearranged TCR beta genes was amplified from genomic DNA with a multiplex PCR assay. On the Illumina HiSeq System, the amplified TCR beta libraries were sequenced as 87-base-pair reads. In the source study's methods: A later analysis counted around 72 million unique TCR beta chains across the 650 to 800 repertoires, and 9 million to 14 million of these chains were shared by at least two donors. To remove PCR and sequencing errors, raw reads were error-corrected and collapsed into unique sequences using a nearest-neighbor algorithm that merged closely related sequences. V, D and J gene segments were assigned by aligning CDR3 sequences to IMGT reference sequences. For a sequence to be retained, a match of at least six nucleotides to both a V gene segment and a J gene segment was required. Rearrangements were called productive when the CDR3 lacked stop codons and stayed in frame with V and J; all others were non-productive. Following IMGT convention, CDR3 was defined as the stretch from the second conserved V-encoded cysteine to the conserved J-encoded phenylalanine. The earlier analysis of about 590 of the donors excluded sequences that lacked an unambiguous match to a single V gene segment. In an earlier analysis of approximately 550 of the donors, V segments were called functional above 56.7% productive rearrangements and were called segregating when the between-donor standard deviation exceeded 5%. A statistical classification framework was built to diagnose cytomegalovirus status from the catalog of TCR beta chain sequences. In a later analysis, TCR nucleotide sequences were compared against IMGT/GENE-DB human TR gene sequences so that V and J genes could be assigned. A later analysis assigned CDR3 sequences and most-parsimonious VDJ recombination scenarios with the TCRdist pipeline. In a later analysis, each TCR beta chain was defined by its CDR3 amino acid sequence together with its V-gene family, and reads lacking a unique V-gene family were excluded. In a later analysis, fewer than 600 highly shared, low-generation-probability nucleotide sequences were removed to address suspected cross-contamination and a sequencing artifact. A later analysis calculated a clonal expansion index for each public chain from normalized within-repertoire ranks of inferred template counts. In a later analysis, generation probabilities were computed with a VDJ recombination model fitted to out-of-frame rearrangements, and the resulting probabilities were checked against IGoR. Hypergeometric tests were used in a later analysis to score TCR-TCR, TCR-HLA and TCR-CMV co-occurrence, with a repertoire-size bias correction applied to the TCR pairs. A later analysis estimated false discovery rates by permuting HLA or CMV assignments 20 times. In a later analysis, co-occurring TCRs were grouped using DBSCAN, and TCRdist sequence similarity was added for clustering within HLA-allele-positive subsets. For co-occurrence clustering, repertoires with fewer than 30,000 or more than 120,000 public chains were excluded, along with roughly 5 repertoires with anomalous nucleotide sharing. TCRdb stores this immuneACCESS table with in-frame sequences only. Part of the clones is absent; in the studies checked, under half of the shortfall reflects unresolved V genes, and no reason is known for the rest. V, J and clone size derive from that table, while D and trimming were established from the DNA sequence. Counted in this sample were 100,000 to 150,000 clones; more than 60% of them appeared once. Roughly an eighth of the sample is held by the ten biggest clonotypes.

The cohort consisted of more than 650 healthy bone marrow donors. At the time of sampling, every cohort member was nominally healthy, though immune exposures that went unrecorded were likely present. The donor was CMV seropositive and was included in the group of 290 or so seropositive cohort members. A peripheral blood sample was provided by each donor, and peripheral blood mononuclear cells were used for TCR beta sequencing. Genomic DNA was extracted from the blood cell samples with the Qiagen DNeasy Blood Extraction Kit. Note on this clone: The clone's antigen remains unknown. Base qualities were left out, and no much larger clone turns up one base away.

The CDR3 runs 17 residues from the cysteine to the phenylalanine. Left in the record is the CDR3 DNA by itself, 51 bases read in frame from the first base. CDR1 and CDR2 are drawn from the germline V gene: LGHNA, YSLEER. The germline V and J ends show losses of 3 bases and 7 bases respectively, and no gene match explains 13 bases of the junction. This TCR was recovered from a woman aged 60-75 years in good health and CMV-seropositive. Sequencing was done on a sample of PBMCs. This receptor chain uses TRBV4-3 and TRBJ2-1, and 9 junction bases match TRBD2. The DNA reads TGCGCCAGCAGCCAGGCCCCCTTAGCGGGAGCTTCGAATGAGCAGTTCTTC. Translated, it reads CASSQAPLAGASNEQFF.